The sequence of this T cell receptor (beta chain) was determined in a study of OX40 agonist ivuxolimab in advanced cancers. The CDR3 is made up of 11 amino acids. Trimming cost V 6 bases and J 3 bases; bases outside gene matches: 1. CDR1 DFQATT and CDR2 SNEGSKA come from the germline V gene (reference sequence). About this clone itself: Other DNA sequences in the sample encode the same CDR3.

TCRdb's table, derived via immunoSEQ multiplex PCR, lists solely in-frame clones and lacks some. The sample yields around 50,000 clones, 80% to 90% seen once. The sample was CD4+ or CD8+ T cells sorted from blood, taken in a trial of the OX40 agonist ivuxolimab. The clonotype was recovered from an adult with an advanced solid tumor such as melanoma, head and neck, liver or kidney cancer. The genes are TRBV20-1 and TRBJ2-7; TRBD1 matches at 8 bases. The CDR3 region is CSAGQGYEQYF. The DNA of the CDR3 is TGCAGTGCCGGACAGGGCTACGAGCAGTACTTC.